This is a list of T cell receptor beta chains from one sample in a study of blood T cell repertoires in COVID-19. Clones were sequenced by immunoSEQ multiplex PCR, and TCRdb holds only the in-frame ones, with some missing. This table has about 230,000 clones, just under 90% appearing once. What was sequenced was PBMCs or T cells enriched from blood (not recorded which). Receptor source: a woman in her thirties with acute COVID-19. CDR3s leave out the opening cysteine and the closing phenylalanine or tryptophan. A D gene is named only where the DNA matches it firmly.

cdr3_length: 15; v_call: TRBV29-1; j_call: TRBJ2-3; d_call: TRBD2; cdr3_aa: SVSRLAGGQVGDTQY
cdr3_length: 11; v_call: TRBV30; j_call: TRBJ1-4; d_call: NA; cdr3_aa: ACIYLRGEKLF
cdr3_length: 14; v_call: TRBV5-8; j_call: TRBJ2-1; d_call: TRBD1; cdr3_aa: ASSPKTDRVDNEQF
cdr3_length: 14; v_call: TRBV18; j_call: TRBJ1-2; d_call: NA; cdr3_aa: ASSPRQSESNYGYT
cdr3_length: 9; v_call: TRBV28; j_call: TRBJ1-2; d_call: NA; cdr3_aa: ASSLGRGYT
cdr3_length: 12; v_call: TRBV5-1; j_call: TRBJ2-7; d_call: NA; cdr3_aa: ASSLGLVGYEQY
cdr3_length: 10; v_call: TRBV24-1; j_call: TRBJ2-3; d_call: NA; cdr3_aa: ATSDFRDTQY
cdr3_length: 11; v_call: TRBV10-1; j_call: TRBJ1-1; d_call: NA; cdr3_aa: ASSRDRSTEAF
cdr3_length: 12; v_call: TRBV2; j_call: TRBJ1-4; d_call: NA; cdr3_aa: ASKFLTENEKLF
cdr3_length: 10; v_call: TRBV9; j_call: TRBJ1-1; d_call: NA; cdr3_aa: ASSAGNTEAF
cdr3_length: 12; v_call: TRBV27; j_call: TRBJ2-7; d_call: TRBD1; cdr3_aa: ASTRQGINSEQY
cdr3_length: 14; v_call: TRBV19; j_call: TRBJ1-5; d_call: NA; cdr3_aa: ASSRRGEDSNQPQH
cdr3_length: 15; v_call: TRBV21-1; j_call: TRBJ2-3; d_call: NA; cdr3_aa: ASSKSPFTSRGRTQY
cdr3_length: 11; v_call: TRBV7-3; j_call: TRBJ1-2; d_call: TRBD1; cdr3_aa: ASSPTGGYGYT
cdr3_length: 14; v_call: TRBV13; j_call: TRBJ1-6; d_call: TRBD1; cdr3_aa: ASSLVPGQGNSPLH
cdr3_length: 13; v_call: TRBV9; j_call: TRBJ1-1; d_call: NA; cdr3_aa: ASSVGGAPNTEAF
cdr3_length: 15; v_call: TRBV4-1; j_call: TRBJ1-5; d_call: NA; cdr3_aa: ASSQMSGGGSSQPQH
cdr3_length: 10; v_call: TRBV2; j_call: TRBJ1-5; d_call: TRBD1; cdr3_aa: ASTGTGQPQH
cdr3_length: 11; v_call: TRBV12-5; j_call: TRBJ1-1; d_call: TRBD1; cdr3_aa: ASGPGGSPEAF
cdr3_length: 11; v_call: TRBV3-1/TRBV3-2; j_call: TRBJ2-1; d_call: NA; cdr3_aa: ASSQVLYNEQF
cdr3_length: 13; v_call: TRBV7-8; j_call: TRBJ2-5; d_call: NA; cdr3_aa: ASSLGQGAGQTQY
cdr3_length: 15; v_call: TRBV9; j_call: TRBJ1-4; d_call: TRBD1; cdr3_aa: ASSAEDRGPFNEKLF
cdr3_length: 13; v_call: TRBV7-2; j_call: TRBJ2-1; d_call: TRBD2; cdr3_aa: ASRIPGLAGGPPF
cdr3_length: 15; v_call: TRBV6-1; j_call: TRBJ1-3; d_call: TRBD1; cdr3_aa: ASSEVIGTGGGNTIY
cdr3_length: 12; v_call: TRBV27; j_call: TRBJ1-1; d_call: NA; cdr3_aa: ASRGGWGNTEAF
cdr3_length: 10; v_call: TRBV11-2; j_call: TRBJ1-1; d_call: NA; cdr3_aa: ASSRIQGEAF
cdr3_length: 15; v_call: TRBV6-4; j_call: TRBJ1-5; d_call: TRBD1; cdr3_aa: ASSLSRTGTYNQPQH
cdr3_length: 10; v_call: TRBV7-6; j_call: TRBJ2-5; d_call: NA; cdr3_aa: ASSLRQETQY
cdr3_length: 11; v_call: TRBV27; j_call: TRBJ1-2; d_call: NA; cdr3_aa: ASSLSKEVRYT
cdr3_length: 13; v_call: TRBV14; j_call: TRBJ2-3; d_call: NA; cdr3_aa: ASSRQTSGSDTQY
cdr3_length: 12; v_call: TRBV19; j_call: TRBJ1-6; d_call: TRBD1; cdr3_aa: ASSTGTGGVSLH
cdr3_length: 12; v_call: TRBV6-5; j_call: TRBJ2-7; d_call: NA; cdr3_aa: ASSTNRVAPGQY
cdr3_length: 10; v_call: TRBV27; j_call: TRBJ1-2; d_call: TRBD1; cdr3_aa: ASSFRGFGYT
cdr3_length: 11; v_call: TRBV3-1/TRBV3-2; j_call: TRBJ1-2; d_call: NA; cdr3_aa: ASSHGGLYGYT
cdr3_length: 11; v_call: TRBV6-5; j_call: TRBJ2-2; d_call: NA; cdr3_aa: ASTTSLVGELF
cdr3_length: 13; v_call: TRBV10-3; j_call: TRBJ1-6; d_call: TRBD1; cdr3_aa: AISAPGQGDLGLH
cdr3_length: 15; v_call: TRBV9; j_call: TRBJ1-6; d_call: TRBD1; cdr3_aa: ASSAETGAVYNSPLH
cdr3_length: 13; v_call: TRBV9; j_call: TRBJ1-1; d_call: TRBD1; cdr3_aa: ASSVSGGSDTEAF
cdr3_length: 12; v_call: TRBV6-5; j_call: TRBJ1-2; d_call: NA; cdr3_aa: ASSSDSLSGGYT
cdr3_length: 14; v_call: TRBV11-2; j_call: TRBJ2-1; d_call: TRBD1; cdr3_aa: ASSLEQGQVYNEQF
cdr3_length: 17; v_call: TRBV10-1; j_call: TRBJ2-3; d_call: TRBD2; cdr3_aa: ASSPGTSGDFRTTDTQY
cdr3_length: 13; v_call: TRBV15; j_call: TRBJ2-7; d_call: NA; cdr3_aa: ATSPGAGISYEQY
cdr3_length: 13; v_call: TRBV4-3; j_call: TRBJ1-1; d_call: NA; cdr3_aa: ASSQILQGGTEAF
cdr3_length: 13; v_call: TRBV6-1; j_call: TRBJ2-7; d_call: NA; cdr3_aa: ASSEGTAQTHEQY
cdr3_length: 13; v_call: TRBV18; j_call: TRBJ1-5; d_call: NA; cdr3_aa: ASSRGGNEIEPQH
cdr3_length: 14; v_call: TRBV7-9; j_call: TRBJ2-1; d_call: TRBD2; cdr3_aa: ASSVESGGKVDEQF
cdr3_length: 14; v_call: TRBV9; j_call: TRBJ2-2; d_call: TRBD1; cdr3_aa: ASSVATAQGVGELF
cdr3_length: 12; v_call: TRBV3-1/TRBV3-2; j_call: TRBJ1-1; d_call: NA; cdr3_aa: ASSYNRGNTEAF
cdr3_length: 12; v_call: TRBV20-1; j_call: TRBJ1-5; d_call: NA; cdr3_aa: SASGGYSNQPQH
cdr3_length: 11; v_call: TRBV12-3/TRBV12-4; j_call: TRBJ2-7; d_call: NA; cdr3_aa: ASRRRGLYEQY
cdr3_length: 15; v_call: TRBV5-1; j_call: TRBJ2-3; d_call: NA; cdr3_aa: ASSLEGERWGTDTQY
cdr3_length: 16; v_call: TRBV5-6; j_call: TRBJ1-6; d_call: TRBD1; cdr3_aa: ASSPRQGLSSYNSPLH
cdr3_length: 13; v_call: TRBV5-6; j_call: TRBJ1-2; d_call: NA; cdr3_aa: ASSSGTQKIYGYT
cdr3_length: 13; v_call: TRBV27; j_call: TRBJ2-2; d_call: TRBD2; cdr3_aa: ASGPPAGGTGELF